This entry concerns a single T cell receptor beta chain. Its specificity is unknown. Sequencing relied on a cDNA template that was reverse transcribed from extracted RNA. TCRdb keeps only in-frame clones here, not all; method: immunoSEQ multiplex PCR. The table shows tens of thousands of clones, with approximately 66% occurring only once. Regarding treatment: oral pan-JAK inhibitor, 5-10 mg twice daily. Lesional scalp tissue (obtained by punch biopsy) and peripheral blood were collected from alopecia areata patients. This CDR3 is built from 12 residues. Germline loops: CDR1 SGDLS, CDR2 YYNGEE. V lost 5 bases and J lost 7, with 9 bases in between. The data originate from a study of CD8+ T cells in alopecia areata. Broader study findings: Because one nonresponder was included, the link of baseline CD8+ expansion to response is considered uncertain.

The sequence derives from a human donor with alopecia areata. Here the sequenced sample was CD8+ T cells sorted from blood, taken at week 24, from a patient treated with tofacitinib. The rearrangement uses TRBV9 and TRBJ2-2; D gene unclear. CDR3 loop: CASSPPGGELFF. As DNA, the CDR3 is TGTGCCAGCAGTCCCCCAGGCGGGGAGCTGTTTTTT.